This paragraph covers one T cell receptor (beta chain) sequence. Its antigen is unidentified. These data belong to a study of cytomegalovirus exposure and HLA in healthy donors. Whole-study findings and limits: A prior analysis recorded that most TCR beta V segments were productive about 90% or about 30% of the time. Later, an analysis found that common viral pathogens appeared to be linked with several of the most significant clusters.

Trimming removed 0 bases from V and 4 bases from J, with 10 bases in between. Germline CDR1 and CDR2: SGHTA and FQGTGA. CDR3 size: 15 residues. PCR involved 60 Vbeta and 13 Jbeta primers. Repertoires were generated with immunoSEQ multiplex PCR, while TCRdb's copy carries only in-frame clones and drops some. The sample has 150,000 or so clones; roughly 70% are singletons. This receptor was obtained from a man aged 30 to 39 in good health and CMV-seronegative. The genes are TRBV7-3 and TRBJ2-1; D is possibly TRBD2 (5 bases). The sample consisted of PBMCs. CDR3 in DNA: TGTGCCAGCAGCTTAACGACGGGGAATTACAATGAGCAGTTCTTC. This gives the protein CASSLTTGNYNEQFF.